This T cell receptor (beta chain) appears in the sequencing data of a study of OX40 agonist ivuxolimab in advanced cancers. Turning to the study itself: Dose-escalation patients were diagnosed with hepatocellular carcinoma, melanoma, renal cell cancer or head and neck cancer.

This table comes from immunoSEQ multiplex PCR, and its TCRdb copy is limited to in-frame clones, with some not included. The repertoire holds more than 45,000 clones, with roughly nine tenths as singletons. Peripheral blood came from all dose cohorts at three timepoints. CDR1 SGHAT and CDR2 FQNNGV come from the germline V gene. The CDR3 loop spans 15 amino acids. Trimming took 3 bases from V and 0 from J, leaving 10 bases between them. The source material was CD4+ or CD8+ T cells sorted from blood, sampled in a trial of the OX40 agonist ivuxolimab. The gene calls are TRBV11-2 and TRBJ2-3, with D maybe TRBD2 (5 bases). This clonotype originated in an adult with an advanced solid tumor such as melanoma, head and neck, liver or kidney cancer. CDR3 loop: CASSFRLTSTDTQYF. DNA for the CDR3: TGTGCCAGCAGCTTCCGACTAACTAGCACAGATACGCAGTATTTT.